The 21 T cell receptor beta chains listed next were all sequenced from one sample in a study of T cells in Graves' hyperthyroidism and ophthalmopathy. It was RNA transcripts that yielded the amplified TCR beta CDR3 regions. HTBI primers were employed in a first-round RT-PCR of the TCR CDR3. TCRdb ran MiXCR on the multiplex PCR reads and lists one entry per CDR3 protein. The sample has around 610,000 distinct CDR3 sequences; approximately 14% are singletons. The sample taken for sequencing was blood. The receptor set was obtained from a woman between 40 and 50 years old with Graves' ophthalmopathy.

At least ten counts were recorded for this clonotype. The genes are TRBV5-1 and TRBJ1-3; 8 bases map to TRBD1. This CDR3 has 14 residues. The V gene end was trimmed by 4 bases and the J gene end by 2 bases; junction bases not matched to a gene: 2. Looked up from germline, CDR1 is SGHRS and CDR2 is YFSETQ. As DNA, the CDR3 is TGCGCCAGCAGCCTGGGACAGGCTGGAAACACCATATATTTT. Protein: CASSLGQAGNTIYF.

This clonotype was seen repeatedly, ten times or more. V usage is TRBV20-1 and J usage is TRBJ2-7, with D perhaps matching TRBD1 or TRBD2 (5 bases each). V shed 8 bases and J shed 3 bases, with 14 bases lying between them. The CDR3 extends over 12 amino acids. Germline loops: CDR1 DFQATT, CDR2 SNEGSKA (reference sequence). As DNA, the CDR3 is TGCAGTTGGGGACGGATATACTACGAGCAGTACTTC. This encodes CSWGRIYYEQYF.

In its sample, this clonotype was seen a few times. The chain carries TRBV27 and TRBJ2-2; 12 bases map to TRBD2. The CDR3 has 18 amino acids. CDR1 is MNHEY and CDR2 is SMNVEV in the germline V gene (reference sequence). V trimming: 6 bases; J trimming: 4 bases; junction bases outside the gene matches: 12. CDR3 DNA: TGTGCCAGCAGCCCCTCCGCCCCGGGACTAGCGGGCACCGGGGAGCTGTTTTTT. Protein sequence: CASSPSAPGLAGTGELFF.

This clonotype appeared many times. The gene calls are TRBV4-1 and TRBJ2-5, with TRBD2 identical over 8 bases. J lost 10 bases, V lost 3 bases, and 10 bases had no gene match. Germline V gives CDR1 MGHRA, CDR2 YSYEKL. The CDR3 length is 14 residues. CDR3 in amino acids: CASSHGGRPKDQYF. The CDR3 region has the DNA TGCGCCAGCAGCCATGGCGGGAGGCCCAAAGACCAGTACTTC.

This chain links TRBV29-1 with TRBJ2-7, with D unclear. The germline V gene has CDR1 SQVTM and CDR2 ANQGSEA. CDR3 size: 13 residues. Trimming took off 4 bases at V and 4 bases at J, with 14 bases between the two ends. This CDR3 is CSVVGGIGYEQYF. The CDR3 bases are TGCAGCGTTGTAGGTGGGATAGGGTACGAGCAGTACTTC.

This clonotype was detected a few times. The V gene is TRBV6-1, the J gene TRBJ2-7; TRBD2 matches at 12 bases. The germline CDR1 and CDR2 sequences are MNHNS and SASEGT. Trimming cost V 0 bases and J 3 bases; bases outside gene matches: 0. There are 15 residues in the CDR3. The CDR3 region is CASSEATSGSYEQYF. In DNA, the CDR3 is TGTGCCAGCAGTGAAGCGACTAGCGGGAGCTACGAGCAGTACTTC.

This clonotype has a count of ten or more. The chain couples TRBV7-3 to TRBJ2-2; 12 nucleotides line up with TRBD1. The germline gives CDR1 SGHTA, CDR2 FQGTGA. J lost 9 bases, V lost 1 base, and 6 bases had no gene match. The CDR3 totals 16 residues. In DNA form, the CDR3 reads TGTGCCAGCAGCTTAAAGGCGGGACAGGGGGCGAGGGAGCTGTTTTTT. Protein sequence: CASSLKAGQGARELFF. Combining the CDR3 with reference TRBV7-3 and TRBJ2-2 gives the whole variable domain GAGVSQTPSNKVTEKGKYVELRCDPISGHTALYWYRQSLGQGPEFLIYFQGTGAADDSGLPNDRFFAVRPEGSVSTLKIQRTERGDSAVYLCASSLKAGQGARELFFGEGSRLTVL.

This clonotype has ten or more counts. The chain carries TRBV6-2 or TRBV6-3 and TRBJ2-7; D is unresolved. V lost 6 bases and J lost 4, with 16 bases in between. Germline-derived CDR1 and CDR2 are MNHEY and SVGEGT. CDR3 size: 14 residues. The CDR3 coding sequence is TGTGCCAGCAGCCTCCGCGACTTCGGGTACGAGCAGTACTTC. Amino acids: CASSLRDFGYEQYF.

This clonotype appeared a few times. Possible read error: a much larger clone is one base away. This is likely a read error, given that the CDR3 carries no conserved phenylalanine or tryptophan at its end. This rearrangement joins TRBV12-3 or TRBV12-4 to TRBJ2-2; no firm D call. This CDR3 region has 13 residues. Trimming took off 4 bases at V and 3 bases at J, with 6 bases between the two ends. The CDR3 DNA follows: TGTGCCAGCAGTTCGACCGACACCGGGGAGCTGTTTCTT. Translating gives CASSSTDTGELFL.

This clonotype has a single count. This chain connects TRBV19 to TRBJ1-2; D not resolved. CDR1 and CDR2 from the germline V gene are LNHDA and SQIVND (reference sequence). This CDR3 contains 15 residues. Trimming left V 2 bases short and J 9 bases short, with 19 bases between. This CDR3 reads CASSIRPAPDNSYTF. The CDR3 DNA is TGTGCCAGTAGTATACGACCAGCACCTGACAATAGCTACACCTTC.

The DNA of the CDR3 is TGTGCCAGCAGCTTACATGGGGCAGCTAACTATGGCTACACCTTC. It codes for CASSLHGAANYGYTF. The rearrangement uses TRBV13 and TRBJ1-2; a weak D match, TRBD1 (5 bases). Germline-derived CDR1 and CDR2 are PRHDT and FYEKMQ (reference sequence). The CDR3 is made up of 15 amino acids. The V end was cut by 2 bases, the J end by 0 bases, with 10 bases between.

This chain joins TRBV10-1 and TRBJ2-2, with TRBD2 identical over 8 bases. V shed 4 bases and J 0 bases; nucleotides not matched to a gene: 7. CDR1 is WNHNN and CDR2 is SYGVQD in the germline V gene (reference sequence). The CDR3 has 17 residues. The CDR3 DNA is TGCGCCAGCAGTGTCCGGCGGGGGGATCCGAACACCGGGGAGCTGTTTTTT. Translating it yields CASSVRRGDPNTGELFF.

This clonotype came up a few times. This chain uses TRBV12-3 or TRBV12-4 with TRBJ2-7; D is perhaps TRBD1 (6 bases). The CDR3 runs to 15 residues. V lost 5 bases and J 3 bases, leaving 17 bases between the germline ends. The CDR3 nucleotides are TGTGCCAGCAGTCCAGAGACAGGACCCTACTACGAGCAGTACTTC. Amino acids: CASSPETGPYYEQYF.

This clonotype was found a few times. The J gene is TRBJ2-5, the V gene TRBV10-2, with 13 positions matching TRBD2. CDR1 is WSHSY, CDR2 SAAADI, per germline. The CDR3 runs 15 residues. V lost 7 bases to trimming and J lost 5 bases; unmatched junction nucleotides: 7. CDR3 nucleotides: TGCGCCAGCATCCAGGGACTAGCGGGGACGGAGACCCAGTACTTC. This gives the protein CASIQGLAGTETQYF.

The table lists this clonotype with many counts. The J gene is TRBJ2-5, the V gene TRBV28; a weak D match, TRBD2 (5 bases). Trimming removed 4 bases at V and 7 bases at J, with 19 bases between. This CDR3 is built from 15 residues. Looked up from germline, CDR1 is MDHEN and CDR2 is SYDVKM. CDR3 nucleotides: TGTGCCAGCAGTTCAGTGTCGGGGTCGCAGGTGACCCAGTACTTC. It specifies CASSSVSGSQVTQYF.

This clonotype was observed many times. The J gene is TRBJ1-1, the V gene TRBV20-1; D is unresolved. This CDR3 spans 13 amino acids. The V end lost 3 bases, the J end lost 4 bases, and 12 bases lay between the germline ends. The V gene's germline CDR1 is DFQATT and CDR2 SNEGSKA (reference sequence). The CDR3 sequence is CSASSPDSTEAFF. The CDR3 bases are TGCAGTGCTAGTTCCCCGGACTCCACTGAAGCTTTCTTT.

The table lists this clonotype with many counts. The chain carries TRBV7-3 and TRBJ2-2; D not resolved. The germline V gene encodes CDR1 SGHTA and CDR2 FQGTGA. The CDR3 is 14 residues long. Trimming removed 2 bases from V and 2 bases from J, with 6 bases in between. The DNA of the CDR3 is TGTGCCAGCAGCTTAGATTACAACACCGGGGAGCTGTTTTTT. Residues: CASSLDYNTGELFF.

The table lists this clonotype with many counts. This chain joins TRBV28 and TRBJ2-7, with a possible D match to TRBD1 (6 bases). Looked up from germline, CDR1 is MDHEN and CDR2 is SYDVKM. The V end lost 9 bases, the J end lost 5 bases, and 23 bases lay between the germline ends. CDR3 length: 15 residues. CDR3 in DNA: TGTGCCAGTGTAACCAACTCAGGGGTTATGGACGAGCAGTACTTC. As protein: CASVTNSGVMDEQYF.

The table lists this clonotype with many counts. The V call is TRBV11-1, the J call TRBJ2-5; 13 bases match TRBD2. The V and J ends lost 3 bases and 2 bases, in that order; junction bases with no gene match: 9. CDR3 size: 18 residues. Germline assignment: CDR1 SGHAT and CDR2 FQDESV (reference sequence). Here the CDR3 reads CASSFRGLAGRIQETQYF. The CDR3 nucleotides are TGTGCCAGCAGCTTCAGGGGACTAGCGGGACGGATTCAAGAGACCCAGTACTTC. Full variable domain (remainder filled in from reference TRBV11-1 and TRBJ2-5): EAEVAQSPRYKITEKSQAVAFWCDPISGHATLYWYRQILGQGPELLVQFQDESVVDDSQLPKDRFSAERLKGVDSTLKIQPAELGDSAMYLCASSFRGLAGRIQETQYFGPGTRLLVL.

There are a few counts of this clonotype. V is TRBV7-2 and J is TRBJ1-2; D possibly corresponds to TRBD1 (6 bases). Trimming took 2 bases from V and 5 from J, leaving 9 bases between them. The CDR3 has 13 residues. CDR1 SGHTA and CDR2 FQGNSA come from the germline V gene. CDR3 sequence reads: CASSLMGAYGYTF. The CDR3 region has the DNA TGTGCCAGCAGCTTAATGGGGGCTTATGGCTACACCTTC.

This clonotype was observed at least ten times. V gene TRBV4-1 combines with J gene TRBJ2-7; weak D call: TRBD1 (6 bases). Trimming pared 1 base from V and 2 bases from J, leaving 9 bases between. The CDR3 extends over 14 amino acids. Germline CDR1 is MGHRA and CDR2 is YSYEKL. The CDR3: CASSQGDTTYEQYF. The CDR3 nucleotides are TGCGCCAGCAGCCAAGGGGACACTACCTACGAGCAGTACTTC.